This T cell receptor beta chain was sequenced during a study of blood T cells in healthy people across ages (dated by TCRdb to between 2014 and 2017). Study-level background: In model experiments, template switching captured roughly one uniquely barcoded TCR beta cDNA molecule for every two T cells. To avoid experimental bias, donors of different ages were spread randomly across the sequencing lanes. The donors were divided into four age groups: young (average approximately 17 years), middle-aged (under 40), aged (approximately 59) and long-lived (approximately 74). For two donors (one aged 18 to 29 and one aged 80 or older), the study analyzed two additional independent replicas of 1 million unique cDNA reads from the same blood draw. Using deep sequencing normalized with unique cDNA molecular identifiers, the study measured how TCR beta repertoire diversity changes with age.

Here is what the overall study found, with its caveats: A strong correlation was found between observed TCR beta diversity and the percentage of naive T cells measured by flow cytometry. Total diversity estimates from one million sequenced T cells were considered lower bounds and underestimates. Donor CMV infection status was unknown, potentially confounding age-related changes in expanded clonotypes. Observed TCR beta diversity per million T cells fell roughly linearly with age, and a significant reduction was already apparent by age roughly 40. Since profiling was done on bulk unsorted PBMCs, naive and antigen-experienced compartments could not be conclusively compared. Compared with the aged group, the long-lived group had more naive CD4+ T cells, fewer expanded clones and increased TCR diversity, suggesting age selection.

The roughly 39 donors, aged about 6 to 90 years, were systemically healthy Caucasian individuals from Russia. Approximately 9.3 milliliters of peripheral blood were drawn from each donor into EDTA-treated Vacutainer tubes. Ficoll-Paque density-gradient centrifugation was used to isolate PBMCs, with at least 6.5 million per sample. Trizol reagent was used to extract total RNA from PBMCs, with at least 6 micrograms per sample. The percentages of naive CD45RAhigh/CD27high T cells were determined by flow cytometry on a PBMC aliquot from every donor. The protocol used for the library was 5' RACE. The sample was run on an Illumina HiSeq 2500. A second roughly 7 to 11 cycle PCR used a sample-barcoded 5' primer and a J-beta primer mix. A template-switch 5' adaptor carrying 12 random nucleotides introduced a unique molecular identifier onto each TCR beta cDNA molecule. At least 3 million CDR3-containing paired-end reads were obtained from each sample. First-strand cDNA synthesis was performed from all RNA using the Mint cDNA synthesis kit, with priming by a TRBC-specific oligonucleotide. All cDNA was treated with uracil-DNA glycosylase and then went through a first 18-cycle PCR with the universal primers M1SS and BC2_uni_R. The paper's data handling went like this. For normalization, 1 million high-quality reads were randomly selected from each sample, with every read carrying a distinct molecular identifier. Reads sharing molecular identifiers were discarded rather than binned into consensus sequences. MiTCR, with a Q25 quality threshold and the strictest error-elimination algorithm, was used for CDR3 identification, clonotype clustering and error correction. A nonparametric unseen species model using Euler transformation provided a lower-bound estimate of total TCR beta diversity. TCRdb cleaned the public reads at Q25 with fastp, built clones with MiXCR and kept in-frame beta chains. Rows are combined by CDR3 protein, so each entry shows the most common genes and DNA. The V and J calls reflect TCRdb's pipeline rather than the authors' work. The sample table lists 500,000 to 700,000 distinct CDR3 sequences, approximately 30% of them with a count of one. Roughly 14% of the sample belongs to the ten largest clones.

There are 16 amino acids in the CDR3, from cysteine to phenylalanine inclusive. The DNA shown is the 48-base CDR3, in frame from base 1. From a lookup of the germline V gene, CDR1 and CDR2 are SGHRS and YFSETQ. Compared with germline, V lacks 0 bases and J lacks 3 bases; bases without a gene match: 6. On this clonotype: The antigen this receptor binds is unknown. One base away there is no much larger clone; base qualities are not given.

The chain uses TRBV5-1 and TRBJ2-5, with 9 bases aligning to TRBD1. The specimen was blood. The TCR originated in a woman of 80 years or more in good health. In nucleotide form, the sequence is TGCGCCAGCAGCTTGGGGGACAGGGCCCGAGAAGAGACCCAGTACTTC. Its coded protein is CASSLGDRAREETQYF.